The entry that follows covers one T cell receptor beta chain sequence. Antigen: not known. Here immunoSEQ multiplex PCR was the method, and the copy in TCRdb shows in-frame clones only, minus some. In the table there are about 2,700 clones, around a third of which are singletons. These data come from a study of T cells in localized non-small cell lung cancer. Study results and limitations: Prolonged overall survival went with higher T cell density in the blood. Clonality of T cells reached its maximum in uninvolved adjacent lung, surpassing tumor. For the top 100 tumor clones, a median approximately 50 also appeared in adjacent lung.

Germline values: CDR1 SGHNT, CDR2 YENEEA. This CDR3 region has 15 residues. The V end was cut by 4 bases, the J end by 2 bases, with 12 bases between. Lung tissue at least 2 cm from the tumor margin was confirmed free of atypia. The V gene is TRBV11-3, the J gene TRBJ2-1, with D perhaps matching TRBD1 or TRBD2 (5 bases each). This receptor was taken from a man aged 40 to 70 with stage I lung adenocarcinoma. This specimen was normal lung tissue next to the tumor, taken before any cancer treatment. CDR3 nucleotide sequence: TGTGCCAGCAGCTCCGACTGGGGGACCTACAATGAGCAGTTCTTC. Residues: CASSSDWGTYNEQFF.